This TCR beta chain comes out of a study of T cell responses to AZD1222 COVID-19 vaccine. Study-level findings and limits: There were mostly white British donors and more females than males, and clonal diversity was possibly underestimated. Two AZD1222 doses significantly raised spike-specific TCR breadth and depth over controls. Across spike, vaccine-associated CD4 TCRs were found, dominant at 160-218 and 743-854.

Concerning this clone: Its specificity is unknown.

TCRdb's copy holds only in-frame clones and misses some; the assay was immunoSEQ multiplex PCR. The sample contains approximately 140,000 clones, about 91% of which appear only once. The junction had 2 bases not matched to a gene; V was cut back by 4 bases and J by 6 bases. CDR1 is SNHLY and CDR2 is FYNNEI in the germline V gene. The CDR3 extends over 13 amino acids. This sample comprised peripheral blood, obtained 28 days after the second AZD1222 dose. V and J are TRBV2 and TRBJ2-2, with 7 bases fitting TRBD1. The receptor comes from an adult who received the AZD1222 COVID-19 vaccine. For the CDR3, the DNA is TGTGCCAGCAGTGGAGGACAGGCCGGGGAGCTGTTTTTT. The encoded protein is CASSGGQAGELFF. The full variable domain, completed using reference TRBV2 and TRBJ2-2, is EPEVTQTPSHQVTQMGQEVILRCVPISNHLYFYWYRQILGQKVEFLVSFYNNEISEKSEIFDDQFSVERPDGSNFTLKIRSTKLEDSAMYFCASSGGQAGELFFGEGSRLTVL.